These 10 T cell receptor beta chains share one sample of origin, sequenced in a study of cytomegalovirus exposure and HLA in healthy donors. The PCR made use of 60 Vbeta and 13 Jbeta primers. The data were produced by immunoSEQ multiplex PCR, yet TCRdb's version contains in-frame clones alone and is incomplete. The table has 150,000 to 200,000 clones, 70% to 85% seen once. Sequenced sample: PBMCs. The source of these receptors is a girl under 10 years old in good health and CMV-seropositive.

The chain couples TRBV9 to TRBJ2-1; 9 nucleotides line up with TRBD2. The germline CDR1 and CDR2 sequences are SGDLS and YYNGEE. This CDR3 region has 17 residues. After removal of 0 bases from V and 7 bases from J, the junction contained 11 bases not matched to a gene. The CDR3 DNA reads TGTGCCAGCAGCGTAGGTGCGGCGGGAGGGCCCGGGAATGAGCAGTTCTTC. Translated: CASSVGAAGGPGNEQFF.

V and J are TRBV6-6 and TRBJ1-5; D is possibly TRBD1 (6 bases). The CDR3 runs to 13 residues. Deletions cut 5 bases from V and 4 bases from J, with 9 bases between. In germline, CDR1 is MNHNY, CDR2 SVGAGI (reference sequence). Written as DNA, the CDR3 is TGTGCCAGCAGTACAGGGTTGAATCAGCCCCAGCATTTT. Translation gives CASSTGLNQPQHF.

This rearrangement joins TRBV10-3 to TRBJ2-3; D is perhaps TRBD2 (6 bases). The CDR3 spans 13 residues. CDR1 ENHRY and CDR2 SYGVKD come from the germline V gene. The ends were cut back, 10 bases at V and 0 bases at J, with 11 bases in the middle. Here the CDR3 DNA reads TGTGCCACGTTCGGGACTAGCACAGATACGCAGTATTTT. It encodes CATFGTSTDTQYF.

This clone was seen just once. This chain connects TRBV5-1 to TRBJ2-7; 7 bases are shared with TRBD1. This CDR3 is built from 15 residues. V lost 4 bases, J lost 1 base, and 8 bases stayed unmatched. Germline assignment: CDR1 SGHRS and CDR2 YFSETQ. CDR3 coding DNA: TGCGCCAGCAGCGCGACAGGGTTGAGGTCCTACGAGCAGTACTTC. Residues: CASSATGLRSYEQYF.

This clone was seen a single time. The V and J genes are TRBV12-2 and TRBJ2-7; the table calls TRBD2, which could not be checked here. TRBV12-2 is designated a pseudogene. There are 17 residues in the CDR3. The CDR3 sequence: CASRLAQPWTSEYEQYF. In DNA, the CDR3 is TGTGCAAGTCGCTTAGCCCAGCCATGGACTAGCGAATACGAGCAGTACTTC.

The chain recombines TRBV28 with TRBJ2-2; the D gene is possibly TRBD2 (6 bases). Germline CDR1 is MDHEN and CDR2 is SYDVKM. Trimming shortened V by 2 bases and J by 4 bases, and 14 bases separated the two germline ends. This CDR3 comprises 16 residues. CDR3 DNA: TGTGCCAGCAGTTTAGATCCGGGAGTAAGCACCGGGGAGCTGTTTTTT. It translates to CASSLDPGVSTGELFF.

The chain combines TRBV27 with TRBJ2-1, with 7 positions matching TRBD1. J gave up 5 bases and V 1 base, and 2 bases lay outside the gene matches. Germline assignment: CDR1 MNHEY and CDR2 SMNVEV (reference sequence). This CDR3 is built from 14 residues. The CDR3 protein is CASSLWTGNNEQFF. For the CDR3, the DNA is TGTGCCAGCAGTTTATGGACAGGAAACAATGAGCAGTTCTTC.

This chain links TRBV6-5 with TRBJ2-1; 10 positions agree with TRBD2. The CDR3 has 15 residues. CDR1 is MNHEY, CDR2 SVGAGI, per germline. Trimming cost V 6 bases and J 3 bases; bases outside gene matches: 5. CDR3 coding DNA: TGTGCCAGCAGCTCTCGGACTAGCGGCTACAATGAGCAGTTCTTC. It encodes CASSSRTSGYNEQFF.

The chain joins TRBV5-4 to TRBJ2-2; D is possibly TRBD2 (7 bases). The length of the CDR3 is 15 residues. Germline V gives CDR1 SGHNT, CDR2 YYREEE (reference sequence). Trimming left V 3 bases short and J 6 bases short, with 15 bases between. The CDR3: CASSSRGGVAGELFF. DNA for the CDR3: TGTGCCAGCAGCTCGAGGGGGGGGGTCGCCGGGGAGCTGTTTTTT.

This clone occurred a few times. The V and J genes are TRBV6-1 and TRBJ1-1; possibly TRBD1 for D (6 bases). The CDR3 sequence is 15 residues long. Trimming left V 3 bases short and J 0 bases short, with 11 bases between. CDR1 is MNHNS and CDR2 is SASEGT in the germline V gene. CDR3 bases: TGTGCCAGCAGTGATGAGGGGACAATGAACACTGAAGCTTTCTTT. It specifies CASSDEGTMNTEAFF.